This TCR beta chain was sequenced for a study of shared clonotypes between healthy human individuals. Sequenced by immunoSEQ multiplex PCR; TCRdb stores in-frame clones only, minus some. The table shows some 1,400,000 clones, with approximately 96% occurring only once. Study-level findings and limits: Rarefaction revealed incomplete sorted-subset sequencing despite large depth.

Details on this clone: Its target is unknown.

This CDR3 is built from 14 residues. The V and J ends lost 4 bases and 2 bases, in that order; junction bases with no gene match: 4. CDR1 is SGHTA and CDR2 is FQGNSA in the germline V gene. This chain connects TRBV7-2 to TRBJ2-7, with 8 bases identical to TRBD2. The TCR comes from a man aged 30 to 39 in good health. The sequenced material came from naive CD4+ T cells sorted from blood. Specified subset: CD45RA+ positively selected. Here the CDR3 reads CASSYTSGAYEQYF. The DNA for the CDR3 is TGTGCCAGCAGCTATACTAGCGGAGCCTACGAGCAGTACTTC.